This entry lists 27 T cell receptor beta chains sequenced from one sample in a study of cytomegalovirus exposure and HLA in healthy donors (dated by TCRdb to about 2017). The library was generated by the immunoSEQ multiplex PCR assay. For the multiplex PCR, a mixture combining 60 forward primers for TCR Vbeta segments and 13 reverse primers for TCR Jbeta segments was used. This immuneACCESS table, as held by TCRdb, lists in-frame sequences with V and J called but not all clones. Of the missing ones, under half trace to an unresolved V gene in checked studies; the others have no known cause. The sample table shows some 60,000 clones, and about 80% are seen once. The top ten clonotypes cover 1.6% of the sample. Specimen: PBMCs. Source of these receptors: a human donor in good health.

The V call is TRBV6-6, the J call TRBJ2-1; 7 nucleotides align to TRBD1. Germline CDR1 MNHNY, CDR2 SVGAGI (reference sequence). CDR3 size: 15 residues. The ends lost 2 bases at V and 4 bases at J; junction bases unmatched: 5. DNA of the CDR3: TGTGCCAGCAGTTACGAGGGGGCGACTTACAATGAGCAGTTCTTC. Translating it yields CASSYEGATYNEQFF.

This clone showed up just once. The V call is TRBV7-9, the J call TRBJ2-7; TRBD2 might be the D (5 bases). The CDR3 is made up of 14 amino acids. V was shortened by 1 base and J by 0 bases, with 7 bases between the two germline ends. Germline CDR1 reads SEHNR; CDR2 reads FQNEAQ (reference sequence). The CDR3 region has the DNA TGTGCCAGCAGCTTAGTTCGGGACTCCTACGAGCAGTACTTC. Its translation: CASSLVRDSYEQYF.

The chain combines TRBV13 with TRBJ1-1, with no clear D. Germline CDR1 and CDR2: PRHDT and FYEKMQ (reference sequence). V lost 5 bases and J lost 5, with 12 bases in between. The CDR3 is 13 residues long. CDR3 sequence reads: CASSPPAGTEAFF. The CDR3 DNA sequence: TGTGCCAGCAGCCCACCGGCGGGGACTGAAGCTTTCTTT.

The chain couples TRBV6-1 to TRBJ2-1, with unresolved D. Trimming removed 2 bases from V and 5 bases from J, with 7 bases in between. This CDR3 contains 13 residues. Per the germline V gene, CDR1 is MNHNS and CDR2 is SASEGT. CDR3 protein: CASSERRDNEQFF. In DNA, the CDR3 is TGTGCCAGCAGTGAACGTCGGGACAATGAGCAGTTCTTC.

A note on this clone: A read error may produce the germline difference seen at one junction end. The chain employs TRBV7-7 and TRBJ2-5, with 7 bases fitting TRBD1. The CDR3 runs 13 residues. Germline V gene sequence: CDR1 SSHAT, CDR2 FNYEAQ (reference sequence). The CDR3 loop is CASSLDRAETQYF. CDR3 nucleotide sequence: TGTGCTAGCAGCTTAGACAGGGCAGAGACCCAGTACTTC.

Turning to this clone: A junction end diverges from the germline sequence, so it may reflect a read error. V gene TRBV7-9 combines with J gene TRBJ2-2; 12 bases fit TRBD1. Germline V gene sequence: CDR1 SEHNR, CDR2 FQNEAQ (reference sequence). CDR3 length: 17 amino acids. The CDR3 nucleotides are TGTTCCAGCAGGGAAGGGACAGGGGGCTCTATCACCGGGGAGCTGTTTTTT. Translation gives CSSREGTGGSITGELFF.

The rearrangement uses TRBV6-1 and TRBJ1-2, with 8 bases lining up with TRBD1. Germline V gives CDR1 MNHNS, CDR2 SASEGT. The CDR3 consists of 15 residues. The trim removed 3 bases at V and 4 bases at J, leaving 7 bases unmatched. CDR3 loop: CASSEVPTGGYGYTF. Here the CDR3 DNA reads TGTGCCAGCAGTGAGGTCCCCACAGGGGGCTATGGCTACACCTTC.

This clone was observed a few times. The chain couples TRBV19 to TRBJ1-1, with D possibly TRBD1 on 6 matching bases. The CDR3 is 13 amino acids. The V gene lost 11 bases and the J gene lost 0 bases, with 13 bases spanning the gap. In germline, CDR1 is LNHDA, CDR2 SQIVND (reference sequence). CDR3 coding DNA: TGTGCCGTCAGGGGAGAACTGAACACTGAAGCTTTCTTT. The encoded protein is CAVRGELNTEAFF.

This rearrangement joins TRBV19 to TRBJ2-4; D not resolved. This CDR3 is 16 amino acids long. The germline V gene has CDR1 LNHDA and CDR2 SQIVND (reference sequence). The ends were cut back, 1 base at V and 0 bases at J, with 10 bases in the middle. CDR3 sequence: CASSIVLEIAKNIQYF. The DNA of the CDR3 is TGTGCCAGTAGTATAGTATTAGAGATAGCCAAAAACATTCAGTACTTC.

V gene TRBV27 combines with J gene TRBJ2-3, with D possibly matching TRBD2 (5 bases). Germline V gene lookup returns CDR1 MNHEY and CDR2 SMNVEV (reference sequence). Trimming took 1 base from V and 4 from J, leaving 6 bases between them. The length of the CDR3 is 13 residues. The CDR3 sequence is CASSLWRSDTQYF. The DNA of the CDR3 is TGTGCCAGCAGTTTATGGAGGTCAGATACGCAGTATTTT.

V and J are TRBV2 and TRBJ1-2, with D maybe TRBD1 (5 bases). This CDR3 contains 15 residues. Germline lookup yields CDR1 SNHLY and CDR2 FYNNEI. The V end was cut by 3 bases, the J end by 7 bases, with 18 bases between. The CDR3 here is CASSDREGRLGGYTF. In nucleotides, the CDR3 is TGTGCCAGCAGTGACAGGGAGGGAAGGCTTGGTGGCTACACCTTC.

This chain joins TRBV9 and TRBJ2-3; the match to TRBD1 covers 10 bases. V lost 0 bases, J lost 2 bases, and 3 bases stayed unmatched. The CDR3 length is 16 residues. In germline, CDR1 is SGDLS, CDR2 YYNGEE. This chain's CDR3 is CASSVVGQGNTDTQYF. CDR3 nucleotide sequence: TGTGCCAGCAGCGTAGTGGGACAGGGGAACACAGATACGCAGTATTTT.

The V gene is TRBV10-3, the J gene TRBJ2-3, with TRBD2 matching 10 bases. CDR1 is ENHRY, CDR2 SYGVKD, per germline. CDR3 length equals 14 residues. V dropped 5 bases and J dropped 5; count of bases not matched to a gene: 4. The CDR3 here is CAISSGRARDTQYF. CDR3 sequence (DNA): TGTGCCATCAGTAGCGGGAGGGCGAGAGATACGCAGTATTTT.

This sequence joins TRBV6-6 and TRBJ1-4; D might be TRBD1 (5 bases). The CDR3 has 15 residues. With 2 bases removed from V and 6 bases from J, the gap between germline ends came to 13 bases. The germline gives CDR1 MNHNY, CDR2 SVGAGI (reference sequence). The CDR3 protein is CASSYVQASDEKLFF. DNA of the CDR3: TGTGCCAGCAGTTACGTACAGGCTTCGGATGAAAAACTGTTTTTT.

This chain uses TRBV15 with TRBJ2-3; D gene ambiguous. Trimming pared 0 bases from V and 2 bases from J, leaving 3 bases between. There are 13 residues in the CDR3. Germline CDR1 is LNHNV and CDR2 is YYDKDF (reference sequence). In DNA, the CDR3 is TGTGCCACCAGCAGAGATTACACAGATACGCAGTATTTT. Translating gives CATSRDYTDTQYF.

The rearrangement joins TRBV7-9 to TRBJ1-1, with D unclear. Trimming cost V 2 bases and J 7 bases, with 20 bases left between them. Germline CDR1 reads SEHNR; CDR2 reads FQNEAQ (reference sequence). This CDR3 region has 16 residues. In DNA form, the CDR3 reads TGTGCCAGCAGCTTATTATCCTCTCCAGGCTCAGGTGAAGCTTTCTTT. This sequence encodes CASSLLSSPGSGEAFF.

The rearrangement links TRBV2 to TRBJ2-7; 9 bases map to TRBD2. V was pared by 4 bases and J by 3 bases, with 7 bases of the junction left unmatched. The CDR3 loop spans 15 amino acids. From germline, CDR1 is SNHLY and CDR2 FYNNEI. The CDR3 spells CASSGAGGPSYEQYF. The CDR3 DNA reads TGTGCCAGCAGTGGGGCGGGAGGGCCTAGCTACGAGCAGTACTTC.

CDR3 residues: CASSPQAGYEQYF. CDR3 nucleotide sequence: TGCGCCAGCAGCCCCCAGGCAGGCTACGAGCAGTACTTC. The chain recombines TRBV5-1 with TRBJ2-7; no firm D call. The germline gives CDR1 SGHRS, CDR2 YFSETQ. Trimming took off 4 bases at V and 3 bases at J, with 11 bases between the two ends. The CDR3 spans 13 residues. Full variable domain (missing parts from reference TRBV5-1 and TRBJ2-7): KAGVTQTPRYLIKTRGQQVTLSCSPISGHRSVSWYQQTPGQGLQFLFEYFSETQRNKGNFPGRFSGRQFSNSRSEMNVSTLELGDSALYLCASSPQAGYEQYFGPGTRLTVT.

The chain joins TRBV6-1 to TRBJ2-7; D uncertain. The CDR3 has 15 amino acids. The germline CDR1 and CDR2 sequences are MNHNS and SASEGT. Trimming took 4 bases from V and 0 from J, leaving 13 bases between them. The CDR3 loop is CASSVGLSSSYEQYF. The CDR3, as DNA: TGTGCCAGCAGTGTTGGCCTCTCCTCCTCCTACGAGCAGTACTTC.

The V gene is TRBV6-1, the J gene TRBJ1-1; D is undetermined. The CDR3 is made up of 11 amino acids. The germline V and J ends were trimmed by 3 bases and 10 bases, with 9 bases remaining between them. The germline V gene has CDR1 MNHNS and CDR2 SASEGT. CDR3 sequence (DNA): TGTGCCAGCAGTGAGGCGGCGAGAGCTTTCTTT. Translating it yields CASSEAARAFF.

The V call is TRBV5-5, the J call TRBJ1-5; 7 positions agree with TRBD1. The germline V gene encodes CDR1 SGHKS and CDR2 YYEKEE (reference sequence). The CDR3 is made up of 14 amino acids. The J segment lost 4 bases and the V segment lost 4 bases, leaving 5 bases of the junction unmatched. CDR3 sequence (DNA): TGTGCCAGCAGCACTGACAGGGCTAATCAGCCCCAGCATTTT. This codes for CASSTDRANQPQHF.

The chain is built from TRBV27 and TRBJ1-1; 7 bases fit TRBD1. The CDR3 sequence is 15 residues long. Per the germline V gene, CDR1 is MNHEY and CDR2 is SMNVEV (reference sequence). The ends lost 4 bases at V and 1 base at J; junction bases unmatched: 6. CDR3 sequence: CASSSPTGRNTEAFF. The CDR3 DNA reads as TGTGCCAGCAGTTCCCCGACAGGGAGGAACACTGAAGCTTTCTTT.

The V call is TRBV6-4, the J call TRBJ2-2, with 11 positions matching TRBD2. Germline CDR1 MRHNA, CDR2 SNTAGT. The CDR3 totals 15 residues. V gave up 4 bases and J gave up 5 bases; unmatched junction bases: 3. CDR3 DNA sequence: TGTGCCAGCAGTGTCCTAGCGGGAGGAACCGGGGAGCTGTTTTTT. Amino acid sequence: CASSVLAGGTGELFF.

This chain connects TRBV5-5 to TRBJ2-7, with D possibly being TRBD1 (6 bases). The CDR3 consists of 15 residues. V was pared by 1 base and J by 2 bases, with 13 bases between. In germline, CDR1 is SGHKS, CDR2 YYEKEE (reference sequence). In nucleotides, the CDR3 is TGTGCCAGCAGCTTGCGTAAAACAGGGACCTACGAGCAGTACTTC. This translates into CASSLRKTGTYEQYF.

The rearrangement joins TRBV4-3 to TRBJ2-5; no definite D call. The J call may not be correct, given that the DNA end is closer to TRBJ2-7. Germline V gene lookup returns CDR1 LGHNA and CDR2 YSLEER. CDR3 size: 14 residues. The CDR3 here is CASSQGHVSYEQYF. DNA for the CDR3: TGCGCCAGCAGCCAAGGACACGTCTCCTACGAGCAGTACTTC.

This clone turned up a few times. The chain is built from TRBV28 and TRBJ2-7, with D possibly being TRBD1 (6 bases). Germline CDR1 MDHEN, CDR2 SYDVKM. Deletions cut 8 bases from V and 2 bases from J, with 16 bases between. The CDR3 totals 14 residues. The CDR3 spells CASGMDRIPYEQYF. The CDR3 DNA reads TGTGCCAGCGGGATGGACAGAATACCCTACGAGCAGTACTTC. The variable domain in full, completed from reference TRBV28 and TRBJ2-7, reads DVKVTQSSRYLVKRTGEKVFLECVQDMDHENMFWYRQDPGLGLRLIYFSYDVKMKEKGDIPEGYSVSREKKERFSLILESASTNQTSMYLCASGMDRIPYEQYFGPGTRLTVT.

The chain combines TRBV5-4 with TRBJ2-3; no reliable D call. V shed 1 base and J shed 2 bases, with 5 bases lying between them. The V gene's germline CDR1 is SGHNT and CDR2 YYREEE (reference sequence). The CDR3 is 13 residues long. CDR3 DNA: TGTGCCAGCAGCTTGTTAGACACAGATACGCAGTATTTT. Protein: CASSLLDTDTQYF.